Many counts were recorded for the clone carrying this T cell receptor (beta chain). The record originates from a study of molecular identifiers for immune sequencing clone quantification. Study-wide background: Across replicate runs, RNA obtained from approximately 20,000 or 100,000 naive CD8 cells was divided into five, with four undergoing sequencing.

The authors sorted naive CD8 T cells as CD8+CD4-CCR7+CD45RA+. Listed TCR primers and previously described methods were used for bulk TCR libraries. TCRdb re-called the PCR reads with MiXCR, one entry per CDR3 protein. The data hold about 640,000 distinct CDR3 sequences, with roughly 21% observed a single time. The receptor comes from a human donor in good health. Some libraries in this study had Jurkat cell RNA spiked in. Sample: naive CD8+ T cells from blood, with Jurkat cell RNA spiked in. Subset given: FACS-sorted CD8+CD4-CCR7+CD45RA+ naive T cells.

The CDR3 DNA reads as TGTGCTAGTGGTCCCGCTTACAGGGTAGGCGAGCAGTACTTC. Translated: CASGPAYRVGEQYF. The chain combines TRBV12-5 with TRBJ2-7; a possible D gene is TRBD1 (6 bases). This CDR3 region has 14 residues. V lost 5 bases to trimming and J lost 6 bases, with 17 bases between them. Germline lookup yields CDR1 LGHNT and CDR2 FRNRAP.